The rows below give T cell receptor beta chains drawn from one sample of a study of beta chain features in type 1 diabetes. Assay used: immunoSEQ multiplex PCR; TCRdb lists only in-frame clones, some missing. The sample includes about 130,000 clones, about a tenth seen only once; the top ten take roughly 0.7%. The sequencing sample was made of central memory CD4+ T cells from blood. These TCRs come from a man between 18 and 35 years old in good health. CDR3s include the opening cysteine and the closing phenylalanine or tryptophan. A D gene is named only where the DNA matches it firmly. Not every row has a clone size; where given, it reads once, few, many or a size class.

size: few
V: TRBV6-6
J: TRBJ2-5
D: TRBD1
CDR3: CASRRKQGGFQETQYF
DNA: TGTGCCAGCAGACGGAAACAGGGGGGATTTCAAGAGACCCAGTACTTC

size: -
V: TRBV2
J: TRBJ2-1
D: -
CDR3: CASRGDTNEQFF
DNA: TGTGCCAGCAGGGGGGACACCAATGAGCAGTTCTTC

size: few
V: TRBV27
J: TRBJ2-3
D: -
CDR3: CASSGSRVQADTQYF
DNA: TGTGCCAGCAGTGGATCAAGGGTACAGGCAGATACGCAGTATTTT

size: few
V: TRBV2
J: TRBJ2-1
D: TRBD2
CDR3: CASILRFGTSGRNEQFF
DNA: TGTGCCAGCATATTAAGATTCGGGACTAGCGGTCGGAATGAGCAGTTCTTC

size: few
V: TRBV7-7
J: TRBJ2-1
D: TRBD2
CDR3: CASSPGGGLVLEQFF
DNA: TGTGCCAGCAGTCCAGGAGGGGGACTAGTGCTTGAGCAGTTCTTC

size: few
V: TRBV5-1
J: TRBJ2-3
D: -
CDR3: CASSLPTGIKHTDTQYF
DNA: TGCGCCAGCAGCCTTCCGACAGGTATTAAGCACACAGATACGCAGTATTTT

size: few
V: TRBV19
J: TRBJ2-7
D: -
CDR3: CASSPQQQGYEQYF
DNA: TGTGCCAGTAGTCCACAACAACAGGGCTACGAGCAGTACTTC

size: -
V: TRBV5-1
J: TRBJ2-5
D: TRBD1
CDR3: CASSLGTGGVETQYF
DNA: TGCGCCAGCAGCTTAGGGACAGGGGGCGTTGAGACCCAGTACTTC

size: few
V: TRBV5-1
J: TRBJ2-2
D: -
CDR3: CASSSTEGGELFF
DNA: TGCGCCAGCAGCTCCACCGAGGGCGGGGAGCTGTTTTTT

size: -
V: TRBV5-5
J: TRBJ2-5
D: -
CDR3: CASGQTGVETQYF
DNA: TGTGCCAGCGGCCAGACGGGGGTCGAGACCCAGTACTTC

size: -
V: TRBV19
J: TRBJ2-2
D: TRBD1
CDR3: CASSIDYLPGQGGTGELFF
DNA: TGTGCCAGTAGTATAGATTACTTACCGGGACAGGGTGGGACCGGGGAGCTGTTTTTT

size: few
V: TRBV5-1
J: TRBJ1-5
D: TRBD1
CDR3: CASSLGGTGIGNQPQHF
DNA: TGCGCCAGCAGCTTGGGGGGGACAGGTATTGGCAATCAGCCCCAGCATTTT

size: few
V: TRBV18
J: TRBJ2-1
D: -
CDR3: CASSSLAVSNEQFF
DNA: TGTGCCAGCTCATCTCTGGCAGTCTCCAATGAGCAGTTCTTC

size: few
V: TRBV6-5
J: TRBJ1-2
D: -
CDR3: CASSSATGNYGYTF
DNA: TGTGCCAGCAGTTCCGCTACAGGGAACTATGGCTACACCTTC

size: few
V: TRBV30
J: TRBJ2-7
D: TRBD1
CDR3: CAWIGTGRYEQYF
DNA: TGTGCCTGGATTGGGACAGGGCGTTACGAGCAGTACTTC

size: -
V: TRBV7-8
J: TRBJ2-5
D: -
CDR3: CASSSLETQYF
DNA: TGTGCCAGCAGCTCGTTAGAGACCCAGTACTTC

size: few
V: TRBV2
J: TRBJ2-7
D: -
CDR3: CASRANYEQYF
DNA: TGTGCCAGCAGAGCTAACTACGAGCAGTACTTC

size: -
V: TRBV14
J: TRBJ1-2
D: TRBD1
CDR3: CASSPQTGVGYTF
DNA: TGTGCCAGCAGCCCCCAGACAGGGGTTGGCTACACCTTC

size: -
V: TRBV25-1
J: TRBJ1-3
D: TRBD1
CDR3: CASSEQGEWNTIYF
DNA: TGTGCCAGCAGTGAACAGGGGGAGTGGAACACCATATATTTT

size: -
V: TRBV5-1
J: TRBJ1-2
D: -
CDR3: CASSPQGIGGYGYTF
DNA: TGCGCCAGCAGCCCACAGGGAATTGGGGGCTATGGCTACACCTTC

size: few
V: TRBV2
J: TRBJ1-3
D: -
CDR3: CASSRQEATSGNTIYF
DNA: TGTGCCAGCAGTCGACAGGAAGCGACTTCTGGAAACACCATATATTTT

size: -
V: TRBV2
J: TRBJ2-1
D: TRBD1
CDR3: CASRRLGTGEFF
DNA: TGTGCCAGCAGACGCTTAGGGACAGGGGAGTTCTTC